This record covers a single TCR beta chain. Participants, about 18 to 90 years old, spanned around 25 US areas. The data originate from a study of blood T cell repertoires in COVID-19. Background on the study: Acute and convalescent COVID-19 specimens originated in the United States, Italy and Spain.

Produced via immunoSEQ multiplex PCR; TCRdb's table is partial and in-frame only. The data show about 260,000 clones, 75% to 90% seen once. Germline V gene sequence: CDR1 MNHEY, CDR2 SMNVEV (reference sequence). The CDR3 length is 12 residues. Trimming stripped 5 bases from V and 9 bases from J, with 11 bases between. The sequencing sample was made of PBMCs or T cells enriched from blood (not recorded which). The sequence came from a man aged 50-60 years who had been exposed to COVID-19. The chain is built from TRBV27 and TRBJ1-5; no clear D. The DNA for the CDR3 is TGTGCCAGCAGTCCGCCGATCGGGCCCCAGCATTTT. It specifies CASSPPIGPQHF.